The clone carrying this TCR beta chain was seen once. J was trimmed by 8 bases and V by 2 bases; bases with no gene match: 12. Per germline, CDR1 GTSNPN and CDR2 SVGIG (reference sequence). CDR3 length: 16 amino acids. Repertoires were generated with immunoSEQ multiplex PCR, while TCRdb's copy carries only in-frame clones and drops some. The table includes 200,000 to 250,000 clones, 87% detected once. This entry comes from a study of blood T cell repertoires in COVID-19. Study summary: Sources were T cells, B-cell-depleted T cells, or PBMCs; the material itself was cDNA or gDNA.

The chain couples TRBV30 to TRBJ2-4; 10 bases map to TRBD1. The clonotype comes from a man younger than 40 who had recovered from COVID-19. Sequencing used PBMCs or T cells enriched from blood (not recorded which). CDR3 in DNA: TGTGCCTGGAGTAAGGGACCGGGACAGGGGAGGGACATTCAGTACTTC. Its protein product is CAWSKGPGQGRDIQYF.